This is a list of T cell receptor beta chains from one sample in a study of blood T cell repertoires in COVID-19. Libraries were prepared by immunoSEQ multiplex PCR; TCRdb keeps only in-frame clonotypes and omits some of them. Of 85,000 to 130,000 clones listed, 80% to 95% are singletons. The sample taken for sequencing was peripheral blood. The origin of the receptors is a man between 60 and 70 years old with acute or convalescent COVID-19. CDR3s include the opening cysteine and the closing phenylalanine or tryptophan. D genes are given only for firm matches. The size of a clone is reported for some rows only, either as once, few or many, or as a class for expanded clones.

clone_size	d_call	v_call	j_call	cdr3_nt	cdr3_aa
.	TRBD2	TRBV15	TRBJ2-2	TGTGCCACCAGCAGAGATCGCCCTAGCGGGGCGAACACCGGGGAGCTGTTTTTT	CATSRDRPSGANTGELFF
.	.	TRBV15	TRBJ2-7	TGTGCCACCAGCAGAGTTCGCGGGTACGAGCAGTACTTC	CATSRVRGYEQYF
.	TRBD2	TRBV5-4	TRBJ2-3	TGTGCCAGCAGCTTGGGGACTAGCGGGACCACAGATACGCAGTATTTT	CASSLGTSGTTDTQYF
.	.	TRBV6-1	TRBJ1-2	TGTGCCAGCAGTGAAGCAGGGGGTTTAAATGGCTACACCTTC	CASSEAGGLNGYTF
few	TRBD1	TRBV5-5	TRBJ1-2	TGTGCCAGCAGCCCCGGGACAGGGATAGGAATTGGCTACACCTTC	CASSPGTGIGIGYTF
.	TRBD1	TRBV18	TRBJ1-2	TGTGCCAGCTCACCAGGGGACAGAAGCTATGGCTACACCTTC	CASSPGDRSYGYTF
.	TRBD2	TRBV7-9	TRBJ2-2	TGTGCCAGCGCCAAAGCAAGCGGGAGAGCTCGTGCCGGGGAGCTGTTTTTT	CASAKASGRARAGELFF
.	TRBD1	TRBV24-1	TRBJ1-1	TGTGCCACCCAACCGGGACAGGGGAATACTGAAGCTTTCTTT	CATQPGQGNTEAFF
.	TRBD1	TRBV6-6	TRBJ2-2	TGTGCCAGCAGTTACCCGGGACAGGGGAACACCGGGGAGCTGTTTTTT	CASSYPGQGNTGELFF
.	TRBD1	TRBV19	TRBJ1-4	TGTGCCAGTAGTGCCCGGACAGGCGCAACTAATGAAAAACTGTTTTTT	CASSARTGATNEKLFF
.	.	TRBV27	TRBJ1-2	TGTGCCAGCAGTTTAACAGGGTCCCATGGCTACACCTTC	CASSLTGSHGYTF
.	.	TRBV11-2	TRBJ2-6	TGTGCCAGCAGCCTTAGAGGGTCTGGGGCCAACGTCCTGACTTTC	CASSLRGSGANVLTF
.	.	TRBV6-1	TRBJ1-5	TGTGCCAGCAGTGAAGCGCGAAGAGGGCGGCAGCCCCAGCATTTT	CASSEARRGRQPQHF
.	TRBD2	TRBV2	TRBJ2-2	TGTGCCAGCAGGGGAAGCGGGGCGAACACCGGGGAGCTGTTTTTT	CASRGSGANTGELFF
.	TRBD1	TRBV5-1	TRBJ1-4	TGCGCCAGCAGCTTGGGGACAGGGACAGGCGAAAAACTGTTTTTT	CASSLGTGTGEKLFF
.	TRBD1	TRBV6-6	TRBJ2-6	TGTGCCAGCAGTCCTGGGACAGAAGCCAACGTCCTGACTTTC	CASSPGTEANVLTF
.	.	TRBV28	TRBJ2-5	TGTGCCAGCAGCCCCTATCGGGGCGGGGTCAAGGAGACCCAGTACTTC	CASSPYRGGVKETQYF
.	.	TRBV28	TRBJ1-1	TGTGCCAGCAGTTTGGGGTTCGGGAGGAGCACTGAAGCTTTCTTT	CASSLGFGRSTEAFF
once	.	TRBV10-1	TRBJ2-5	TGCGCCAGCAGTGCCTCGACTAGTCTGGAGACCCAGTACTTC	CASSASTSLETQYF
.	.	TRBV20-1	TRBJ2-1	TGCAGTGCTAGTGAGGCGGGTGGCTCCTACAATGAGCAGTTCTTC	CSASEAGGSYNEQFF
.	TRBD1	TRBV19	TRBJ1-5	TGTGCCAGTACCGACAGGGCGTCAAATCAGCCCCAGCATTTT	CASTDRASNQPQHF
.	.	TRBV28	TRBJ1-4	TGTGCCAGCAGTGTTGCCGGGGGGGCAGCTAATGAAAAACTGTTTTTT	CASSVAGGAANEKLFF
.	TRBD2	TRBV4-2	TRBJ2-2	TGTGCCAGCAGCCAAGATTCGCGGGAGAGGGGCGGGGAGCTGTTTTTT	CASSQDSRERGGELFF
.	TRBD1	TRBV28	TRBJ1-1	TGTGCCAGCAGCTTGGGCCGGGACAGGGGAACTGAAGCTTTCTTT	CASSLGRDRGTEAFF
.	TRBD1	TRBV2	TRBJ1-2	TGTGCCAGCAGTGAGACAGGGGTCGGCTACACCTTC	CASSETGVGYTF
.	TRBD2	TRBV11-2	TRBJ2-5	TGTGCCAGCAGCTTAGGCGGCGGGGGTATGGAGACCCAGTACTTC	CASSLGGGGMETQYF
.	.	TRBV10-3	TRBJ2-1	TGTGCCATCAGTGAAAGTATGGCAGGGGCGGACAATGAGCAGTTCTTC	CAISESMAGADNEQFF
.	.	TRBV2	TRBJ2-2	TGTGCCAGCAGTGACAGGGGGGACACCGGGGAGCTGTTTTTT	CASSDRGDTGELFF
.	.	TRBV28	TRBJ1-2	TGTGCCAGCAGCCCTGGGCCGCGATCCTATGGCTACACCTTC	CASSPGPRSYGYTF
.	TRBD1	TRBV6-5	TRBJ1-1	TGTGCCAGCAGCTTTGGACAGGGGGAGGCTTTCTTT	CASSFGQGEAFF
.	.	TRBV4-1	TRBJ2-3	TGCGCCAGCAGCCAAGTGGAGGATACGCAGTATTTT	CASSQVEDTQYF
once	.	TRBV11-2	TRBJ2-1	TGTGCCAGCAGCCGCGGCGGTAGCGGGACAGATGAGCAGTTCTTC	CASSRGGSGTDEQFF
.	.	TRBV5-4	TRBJ1-1	TGTGCCAGCAGCTTGGGGGCCGTGGGCACTGAAGCTTTCTTT	CASSLGAVGTEAFF
.	TRBD1	TRBV11-2	TRBJ2-2	TGTGCCAGCAGCTGGACAGGGAACTCGGGGGAGCTGTTTTTT	CASSWTGNSGELFF
.	TRBD1	TRBV5-4	TRBJ1-2	TGTGCCAGCAGCTCGGATGACAGGGGGCCCTATGGCTACACCTTC	CASSSDDRGPYGYTF
few	.	TRBV2	TRBJ1-5	TGTGCCAGCAGTTGGGGGGGGGATCAGCCCCAGCATTTT	CASSWGGDQPQHF
.	.	TRBV7-9	TRBJ1-4	TGTGCCAGCAGCCCATCGGGTAGTGGTGAAAAACTGTTTTTT	CASSPSGSGEKLFF
.	.	TRBV21-1	TRBJ1-2	TGTGCCAGCAGCACCCCCCGAGGGGGCTACACCTTC	CASSTPRGGYTF